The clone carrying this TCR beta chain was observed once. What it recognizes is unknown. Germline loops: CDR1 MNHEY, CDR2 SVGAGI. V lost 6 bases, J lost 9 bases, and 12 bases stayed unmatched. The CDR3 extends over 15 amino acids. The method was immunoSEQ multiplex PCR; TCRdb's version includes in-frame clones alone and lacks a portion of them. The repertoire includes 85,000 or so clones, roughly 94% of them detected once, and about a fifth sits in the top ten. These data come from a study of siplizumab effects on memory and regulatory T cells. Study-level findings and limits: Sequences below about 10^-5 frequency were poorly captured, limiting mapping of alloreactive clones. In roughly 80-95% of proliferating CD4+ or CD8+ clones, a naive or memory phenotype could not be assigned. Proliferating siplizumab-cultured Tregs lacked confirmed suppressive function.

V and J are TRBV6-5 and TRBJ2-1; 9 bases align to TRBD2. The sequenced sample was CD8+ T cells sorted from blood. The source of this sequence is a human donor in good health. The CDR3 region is CASSPGVAGVGEQFF. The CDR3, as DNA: TGTGCCAGCAGCCCCGGGGTAGCGGGAGTGGGTGAGCAGTTCTTC.